This TCR beta chain is from a study of shared clonotypes between healthy human individuals. Overall study results and limits: Apart from blood, nothing was sampled; tissue repertoires likely differ.

CDR1 is MNHEY and CDR2 is SVGAGI in the germline V gene. The CDR3 totals 15 residues. V lost 5 bases and J lost 3; bases outside the gene matches: 5. A note on this clone: Antigen unknown.

Produced via immunoSEQ multiplex PCR; TCRdb's table is partial and in-frame only. Found here are some 2 million clones, 95% of them singletons; the top ten hold 0.13%. Sequencing input: naive CD4+ T cells sorted from blood. Noted subset: CD45RA+ positively selected. The receptor was derived from a man between 18 and 29 years old in good health. The chain joins TRBV6-5 to TRBJ2-3; 10 nucleotides match TRBD2. In DNA form, the CDR3 reads TGTGCCAGCAGTCACCGGACTAGCGGAACAGATACGCAGTATTTT. Translation: CASSHRTSGTDTQYF.